This is a list of T cell receptor beta chains from one sample in a study of CD8+ T cells in alopecia areata. Here immunoSEQ multiplex PCR was the method, and the copy in TCRdb shows in-frame clones only, minus some. This repertoire shows 120,000 to 150,000 clones, 65% to 90% found once; its top ten account for around 25%. The sequences come from CD8+ T cells sorted from blood, collected at week 4, from a patient treated with tofacitinib. All receptors derive from a human donor with alopecia areata. Each CDR3 is given with its conserved first and last residue. D genes are given only for firm matches. Expanded clones are given a class, and other clones once, few, many or no size at all.

d_call: -; v_call: TRBV30; j_call: TRBJ1-4; clone_size: -; cdr3_nt: TGTGCCTGGGACAGGAGTTTTAATGAAAAACTGTTTTTT; cdr3_aa: CAWDRSFNEKLFF
d_call: -; v_call: TRBV2; j_call: TRBJ2-7; clone_size: -; cdr3_nt: TGTGCCAGCACCCAGCTTGCGAGGGGCTTTCCCTACGAGCAGTACTTC; cdr3_aa: CASTQLARGFPYEQYF
d_call: TRBD1; v_call: TRBV6-5; j_call: TRBJ1-2; clone_size: -; cdr3_nt: TGTGCCAGCAGTTACTCGAAGGGGGCCAACTATGGCTACACCTTC; cdr3_aa: CASSYSKGANYGYTF
d_call: TRBD1; v_call: TRBV7-9; j_call: TRBJ2-1; clone_size: -; cdr3_nt: TGTGCCAGCAGCTTAGGACAGGGAATCCACAATGAGCAGTTCTTC; cdr3_aa: CASSLGQGIHNEQFF
d_call: TRBD1; v_call: TRBV5-1; j_call: TRBJ2-3; clone_size: -; cdr3_nt: TGCGCCAGCAGCGTGACAGGGGACACAGATACGCAGTATTTT; cdr3_aa: CASSVTGDTDTQYF
d_call: -; v_call: TRBV4-1; j_call: TRBJ2-3; clone_size: -; cdr3_nt: TGCGCCAGCAGCCAGTACTCTAGCGAGACCTCGGATACGCAGTATTTT; cdr3_aa: CASSQYSSETSDTQYF
d_call: -; v_call: TRBV7-9; j_call: TRBJ2-3; clone_size: -; cdr3_nt: TGTGCCAGCAGCCTAACCTACGCAGATACGCAGTATTTT; cdr3_aa: CASSLTYADTQYF
d_call: TRBD1; v_call: TRBV7-9; j_call: TRBJ1-6; clone_size: -; cdr3_nt: TGTGCCAGCAGCTTAGGCCCGGGACAGAGCTCCTATAATTCACCCCTCCACTTT; cdr3_aa: CASSLGPGQSSYNSPLHF
d_call: -; v_call: TRBV19; j_call: TRBJ2-3; clone_size: -; cdr3_nt: TGTGCCAGTAGTATGTGGTCAGCGGATACGCAGTATTTT; cdr3_aa: CASSMWSADTQYF
d_call: -; v_call: TRBV2; j_call: TRBJ2-1; clone_size: -; cdr3_nt: TGTGCCAGCAGTGAACTACAGGGCCTCTCCAATGAGCAGTTCTTC; cdr3_aa: CASSELQGLSNEQFF
d_call: -; v_call: TRBV19; j_call: TRBJ2-2; clone_size: -; cdr3_nt: TGTGCCAGTAGTTGGTTAGCGTGGGCCGGGGAGCTGTTTTTT; cdr3_aa: CASSWLAWAGELFF
d_call: -; v_call: TRBV21-1; j_call: TRBJ2-7; clone_size: -; cdr3_nt: TGTGCCAGCAGCAAGTCAGGGGACTCCTACGAGCAGTACTTC; cdr3_aa: CASSKSGDSYEQYF
d_call: -; v_call: TRBV30; j_call: TRBJ1-3; clone_size: -; cdr3_nt: TGTGCCTGGAACTCAGGCTCTGGAAACACCATATATTTT; cdr3_aa: CAWNSGSGNTIYF
d_call: TRBD1; v_call: TRBV30; j_call: TRBJ2-7; clone_size: -; cdr3_nt: TGTGCCTGGAGGGGGGCCGGGACAGCCTACGAGCAGTACTTC; cdr3_aa: CAWRGAGTAYEQYF
d_call: -; v_call: TRBV7-6; j_call: TRBJ2-7; clone_size: -; cdr3_nt: TGTGCCAGCAGCTGGGGGGACGAGCAGTACTTC; cdr3_aa: CASSWGDEQYF
d_call: TRBD1; v_call: TRBV7-9; j_call: TRBJ1-3; clone_size: -; cdr3_nt: TGTGCCAGCAGCTTAGGTACAGGGGACACCATATATTTT; cdr3_aa: CASSLGTGDTIYF
d_call: TRBD2; v_call: TRBV4-1; j_call: TRBJ2-3; clone_size: few; cdr3_nt: TGCGCCAGCAGCCGACAAGCAGCGGGGATGGCGGATACGCAGTATTTT; cdr3_aa: CASSRQAAGMADTQYF
d_call: -; v_call: TRBV7-8; j_call: TRBJ2-3; clone_size: -; cdr3_nt: TGTGCCAGCAGAACCACAGATACGCAGTATTTT; cdr3_aa: CASRTTDTQYF
d_call: TRBD1; v_call: TRBV15; j_call: TRBJ1-1; clone_size: -; cdr3_nt: TGTGCCACCAGCAGAGTACAACAGGGGAGGACTGAAGCTTTCTTT; cdr3_aa: CATSRVQQGRTEAFF
d_call: -; v_call: TRBV29-1; j_call: TRBJ2-3; clone_size: -; cdr3_nt: TGCAGCGTTGAGGGTGGCACAGGTACGCAGTATTTT; cdr3_aa: CSVEGGTGTQYF
d_call: -; v_call: TRBV23-1; j_call: TRBJ1-1; clone_size: -; cdr3_nt: TGCGCCAGCAGTCAATCGGGCGCCCCTCGAGGGAAGAACACTGAAGCTTTCTTT; cdr3_aa: CASSQSGAPRGKNTEAFF
d_call: -; v_call: TRBV19; j_call: TRBJ2-7; clone_size: -; cdr3_nt: TGTGCCAGTAGTATATCGGTGGGGACCCCTCGTAACTACGAGCAGTACTTC; cdr3_aa: CASSISVGTPRNYEQYF
d_call: -; v_call: TRBV5-1; j_call: TRBJ2-5; clone_size: -; cdr3_nt: TGCGCCAGCAGCTCCCTAGGCGGGCGGGAGACCCAGTACTTC; cdr3_aa: CASSSLGGRETQYF
d_call: -; v_call: TRBV5-1; j_call: TRBJ2-6; clone_size: -; cdr3_nt: TGCGCCAGCAGCTCGGGCCAGGGCCCTGGGGCCAACGTCCTGACTTTC; cdr3_aa: CASSSGQGPGANVLTF
d_call: -; v_call: TRBV6-5; j_call: TRBJ2-7; clone_size: -; cdr3_nt: TGTGCCAGCAACCCGCCGGGAGAACTTTACGAGCAGTACTTC; cdr3_aa: CASNPPGELYEQYF
d_call: -; v_call: TRBV5-8; j_call: TRBJ2-1; clone_size: -; cdr3_nt: TGTGCCAGCAGCTCGGGGGCCTACAATGAGCAGTTCTTC; cdr3_aa: CASSSGAYNEQFF
d_call: -; v_call: TRBV7-9; j_call: TRBJ2-5; clone_size: -; cdr3_nt: TGTGCCAGCAGCTTAGGTTTCGGGGGATCAGAGACCCAGTACTTC; cdr3_aa: CASSLGFGGSETQYF
d_call: TRBD1; v_call: TRBV5-4; j_call: TRBJ1-1; clone_size: -; cdr3_nt: TGTGCCAGCAGCTTGGACGGCAGGGGGCTGGGTGAAGCTTTCTTT; cdr3_aa: CASSLDGRGLGEAFF
d_call: -; v_call: TRBV7-9; j_call: TRBJ2-7; clone_size: -; cdr3_nt: TGTGCCAGCAGCGGGGGCAGTAGTTACGAGCAGTACTTC; cdr3_aa: CASSGGSSYEQYF
d_call: TRBD2; v_call: TRBV5-4; j_call: TRBJ2-5; clone_size: once; cdr3_nt: TGTGCCAGCAGCTTGTATTCTAGCGGGGGGCGTGGGGAGACCCAGTACTTC; cdr3_aa: CASSLYSSGGRGETQYF
d_call: -; v_call: TRBV7-6; j_call: TRBJ1-1; clone_size: -; cdr3_nt: TGTGCCAGCAGCTTAGATGGCTCTGAAGCTTTCTTT; cdr3_aa: CASSLDGSEAFF